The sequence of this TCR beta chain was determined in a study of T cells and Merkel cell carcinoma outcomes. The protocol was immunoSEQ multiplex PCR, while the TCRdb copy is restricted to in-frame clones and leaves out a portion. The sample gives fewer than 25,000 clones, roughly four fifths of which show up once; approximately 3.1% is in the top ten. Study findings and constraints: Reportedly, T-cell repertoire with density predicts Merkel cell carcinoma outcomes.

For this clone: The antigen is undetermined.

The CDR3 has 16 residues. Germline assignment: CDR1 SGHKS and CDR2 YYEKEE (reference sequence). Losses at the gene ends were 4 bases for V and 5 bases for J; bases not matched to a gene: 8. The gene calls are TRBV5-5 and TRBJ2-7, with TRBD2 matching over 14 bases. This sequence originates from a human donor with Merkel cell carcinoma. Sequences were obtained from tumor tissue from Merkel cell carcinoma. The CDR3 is CASSLRGLAGVHEQYF. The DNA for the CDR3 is TGTGCCAGCAGCCTCAGGGGACTAGCGGGAGTCCACGAGCAGTACTTC.